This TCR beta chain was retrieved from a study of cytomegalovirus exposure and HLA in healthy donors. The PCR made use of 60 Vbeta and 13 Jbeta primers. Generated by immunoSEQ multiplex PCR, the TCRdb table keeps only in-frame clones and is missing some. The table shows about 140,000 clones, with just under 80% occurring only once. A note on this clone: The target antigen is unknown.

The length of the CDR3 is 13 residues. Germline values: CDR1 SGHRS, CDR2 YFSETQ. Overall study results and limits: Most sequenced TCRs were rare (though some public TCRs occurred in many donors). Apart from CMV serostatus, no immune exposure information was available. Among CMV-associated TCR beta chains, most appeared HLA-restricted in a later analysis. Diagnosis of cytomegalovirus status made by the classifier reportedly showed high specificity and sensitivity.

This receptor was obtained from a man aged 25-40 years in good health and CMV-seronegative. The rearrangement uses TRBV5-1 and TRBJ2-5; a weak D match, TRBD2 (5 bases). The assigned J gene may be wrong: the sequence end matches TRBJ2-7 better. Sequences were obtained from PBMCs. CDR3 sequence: CASSHGESYEQYF. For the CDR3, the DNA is TGCGCCAGCAGCCACGGGGAGTCCTACGAGCAGTACTTC.